The following is a T cell receptor beta chain sequence with its context. This clone's antigen is unknown. It has no much larger one-base neighbor in the sample; base qualities were not kept. These data come from a study of T cell repertoires in urothelial bladder cancer (dated by TCRdb to about 2019). Describing the broader study: Of the roughly 12 resected lesions, three were clinical stage cT0, three were cTa, three were cT1, and three were cT2 or greater. The study compared clonality of the TCR repertoire in bladder tumors against clonality in benign bladder inflammation. Twelve patients who had bladder lesions and were undergoing transurethral resection were prospectively identified. Around twelve resected bladder lesions, made up of urothelial carcinoma (UC+) and benign (UC-) specimens, were studied.

Specimens of bladder lesions were obtained during transurethral resection and kept at -80C. DNA was isolated from the bladder specimens obtained at transurethral resection. Its CDR3 holds 13 amino acids, cysteine through phenylalanine. Left in the record is the CDR3 DNA by itself, 39 bases read in frame from the first base. Clipping removes 5 bases from V and 6 bases from J, with 5 as the unmatched junction base count. The germline V gene (reference sequence) gives CDR1 as MNHEY and CDR2 as SMNVEV. Here is what the overall study found, with its caveats: Urothelial carcinoma specimens contained fewer T cells than benign specimens, with a median of approximately 5,000 versus 26,000. Median tumor infiltrating lymphocyte percentage was about 2% in carcinoma specimens and roughly 12% in benign specimens. In carcinoma specimens a single T-cell clone made up as much as 17% of infiltrating lymphocytes, compared with roughly 1.8% in benign specimens.

The TCR beta chain CDR3 region was sequenced with the immunoSEQ assay. As for how the authors treated the data: For each specimen, T-cell fraction, clonal dominance and maximum TCR clone frequency were calculated. Held by TCRdb, this immuneACCESS table contains in-frame sequences only and omits some clones. Under half of the omission traces to an unresolved V gene where checked; the cause of the rest is unknown. V, J and clone size are taken as reported in that table, and D and trimming were inferred from the DNA itself. In all, the sample holds 6,700 or so clones, and 71% of those were seen once. In total, the top ten clones hold 10% to 15% of the sample.

The receptor comes from a human donor with urothelial carcinoma. In this chain, TRBV27 is recombined with TRBJ1-1; TRBD1 matches 8 bases in the middle. Specimen: tumor-infiltrating cells from bladder cancer. The nucleotide sequence reads TGTGCCAGCAGTGTCGAGGACAGGGCTGAAGCTTTCTTT. The encoded protein is CASSVEDRAEAFF.